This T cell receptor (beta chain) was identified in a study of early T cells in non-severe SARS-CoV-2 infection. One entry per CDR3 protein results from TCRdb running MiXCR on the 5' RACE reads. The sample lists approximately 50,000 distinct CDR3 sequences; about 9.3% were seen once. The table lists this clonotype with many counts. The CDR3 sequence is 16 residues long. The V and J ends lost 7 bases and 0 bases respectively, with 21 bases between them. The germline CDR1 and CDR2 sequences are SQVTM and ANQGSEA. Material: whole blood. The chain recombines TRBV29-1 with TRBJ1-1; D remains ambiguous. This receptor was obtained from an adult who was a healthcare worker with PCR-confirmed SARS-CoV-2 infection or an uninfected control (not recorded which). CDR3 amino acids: CSAGTHSPLMNTEAFF. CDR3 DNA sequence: TGCAGCGCCGGCACCCACAGCCCCCTTATGAACACTGAAGCTTTCTTT.